The 30 T cell receptor beta chains below come from one sample, sequenced in a study of shared clonotypes between healthy human individuals. Only in-frame clones appear in the TCRdb table, and some are missing; sequencing was by immunoSEQ multiplex PCR. The sample lists hundreds of thousands of clones, over 70% occurring once. Sequencing used memory CD4+ T cells sorted from blood. Described subset: CD45RA-negative fraction. These receptor sequences come from a man aged 30 to 39 in good health.

This clone has ten or more counts. The chain's CDR3 is CASSEAPGSSYEQYF. CDR3 nucleotide sequence: TGTGCCAGCAGTGAAGCTCCAGGGTCCTCCTACGAGCAGTACTTC. The J gene is TRBJ2-7, the V gene TRBV2; weak D call: TRBD1 (5 bases). This CDR3 region has 15 residues. CDR1 and CDR2 from the germline V gene are SNHLY and FYNNEI. Between the trimmed V and J ends, which lost 0 bases and 0 bases, there was a span of 9 bases.

In its sample, this clone was seen a few times. J is TRBJ1-2 and V is TRBV30; no firm D call. Per germline, CDR1 GTSNPN and CDR2 SVGIG (reference sequence). CDR3 size: 15 residues. V was clipped by 0 bases and J by 0 bases, with 11 bases between them. The CDR3 DNA sequence: TGTGCCTGGAGTGTAAGCCGATCCGCTAACTATGGCTACACCTTC. Protein product: CAWSVSRSANYGYTF.

The V gene is TRBV5-4, the J gene TRBJ2-7, with 9 positions matching TRBD2. The CDR3 totals 17 residues. The V and J ends lost 3 bases and 0 bases, in that order; junction bases with no gene match: 10. CDR1 SGHNT and CDR2 YYREEE come from the germline V gene (reference sequence). CDR3 sequence (DNA): TGTGCCAGCAGCTCCTCATACTCACTAGCGGGCTCCTACGAGCAGTACTTC. Translation gives CASSSSYSLAGSYEQYF.

The CDR3: CASTIAYGDGYTF. The DNA of the CDR3 is TGTGCCAGCACGATAGCCTATGGGGATGGCTACACCTTC. The rearrangement uses TRBV5-5 and TRBJ1-2; D remains ambiguous. The CDR3 has 13 amino acids. Trimming stripped 6 bases from V and 6 bases from J, with 15 bases between. Germline V gene lookup returns CDR1 SGHKS and CDR2 YYEKEE (reference sequence).

The DNA of the CDR3 is TGTGCCAGCAGGAAAAGCGGGAGAACAGGCTACGAGCAGTACTTC. Its protein product is CASRKSGRTGYEQYF. The chain recombines TRBV6-4 with TRBJ2-7; the match to TRBD2 covers 8 bases. V was clipped by 6 bases and J by 3 bases; unmatched bases: 10. Germline CDR1 reads MRHNA; CDR2 reads SNTAGT. The CDR3 loop spans 15 amino acids.

The chain has TRBV5-1 and TRBJ2-2, with D tentatively TRBD1 or TRBD2 (5 bases each). The CDR3 totals 16 residues. V lost 4 bases and J lost 7, with 20 bases in between. Germline V gives CDR1 SGHRS, CDR2 YFSETQ. In DNA form, the CDR3 reads TGCGCCAGCAGCGCCGAAATTATGGGGGTCGGCGGGGAGCTGTTTTTT. Its protein product is CASSAEIMGVGGELFF. The full variable domain, its missing parts supplied by reference TRBV5-1 and TRBJ2-2, is KAGVTQTPRYLIKTRGQQVTLSCSPISGHRSVSWYQQTPGQGLQFLFEYFSETQRNKGNFPGRFSGRQFSNSRSEMNVSTLELGDSALYLCASSAEIMGVGGELFFGEGSRLTVL.

The chain couples TRBV18 to TRBJ2-6; D is possibly TRBD1 or TRBD2 (5 bases each). Trimming shortened V by 6 bases and J by 4 bases, and 13 bases separated the two germline ends. This CDR3 is 15 amino acids long. Germline V CDR1 and CDR2: KGHSH, LQKENI. CDR3 amino acids: CASSLLGTGANVLTF. In nucleotides, the CDR3 is TGTGCCAGCTCTCTACTGGGGACGGGGGCCAACGTCCTGACTTTC.

This chain joins TRBV19 and TRBJ1-5; D gene unclear. The CDR3 covers 16 residues. Trimming took 1 base from V and 0 from J, leaving 10 bases between them. The germline gives CDR1 LNHDA, CDR2 SQIVND (reference sequence). The DNA for the CDR3 is TGTGCCAGTAGTATAGGGGGAGTGAATAGCAATCAGCCCCAGCATTTT. Amino acids: CASSIGGVNSNQPQHF.

The chain recombines TRBV7-9 with TRBJ2-4, with TRBD1 matching over 7 bases. Germline assignment: CDR1 SEHNR and CDR2 FQNEAQ (reference sequence). Trimming cost V 5 bases and J 6 bases; bases outside gene matches: 7. CDR3 length equals 14 residues. The CDR3 is CASSPTGAANIQYF. The DNA of the CDR3 is TGTGCCAGCAGCCCAACAGGGGCAGCAAACATTCAGTACTTC.

V is TRBV5-4 and J is TRBJ2-3, with 11 bases fitting TRBD2. The trim removed 4 bases at V and 2 bases at J, leaving 3 bases unmatched. The CDR3 runs to 15 residues. Germline V lookup: CDR1 SGHNT, CDR2 YYREEE (reference sequence). Written as DNA, the CDR3 is TGTGCCAGCAGCCTAGCGGGAGGAACCACAGATACGCAGTATTTT. Translating gives CASSLAGGTTDTQYF.

The J gene is TRBJ2-1, the V gene TRBV28, with 13 bases identical to TRBD2. Looked up from germline, CDR1 is MDHEN and CDR2 is SYDVKM. The CDR3 runs 19 residues. The J segment lost 6 bases and the V segment lost 1 base, leaving 12 bases of the junction unmatched. The CDR3 nucleotides are TGTGCCAGCAGTTTATCGCCCACTACTAGCGGGAGGGCCGCCAATGAGCAGTTCTTC. Amino acids: CASSLSPTTSGRAANEQFF.

The chain carries TRBV5-1 and TRBJ2-2; D not resolved. CDR1 SGHRS and CDR2 YFSETQ come from the germline V gene. V gave up 0 bases and J gave up 4 bases, with 7 bases separating them. The CDR3 is made up of 14 amino acids. This chain's CDR3 is CASSLDHPTGELFF. In DNA, the CDR3 is TGCGCCAGCAGCTTGGATCACCCCACCGGGGAGCTGTTTTTT. The variable domain in full, with the rest retrieved from reference TRBV5-1 and TRBJ2-2, is KAGVTQTPRYLIKTRGQQVTLSCSPISGHRSVSWYQQTPGQGLQFLFEYFSETQRNKGNFPGRFSGRQFSNSRSEMNVSTLELGDSALYLCASSLDHPTGELFFGEGSRLTVL.

A few counts support this clone. This chain joins TRBV11-2 and TRBJ2-2; perhaps TRBD2 as D (6 bases). The CDR3 totals 16 residues. V was pared by 1 base and J by 0 bases, with 9 bases between. Germline loops: CDR1 SGHAT, CDR2 FQNNGV. The CDR3 here is CASSLGAGSNTGELFF. CDR3 nucleotides: TGTGCCAGCAGCTTAGGGGCGGGATCGAACACCGGGGAGCTGTTTTTT.

V and J are TRBV2 and TRBJ1-3; possibly TRBD1 for D (6 bases). The CDR3 contains 13 residues. V was cut by 5 bases and J by 4 bases, with 9 bases left in between. The germline gives CDR1 SNHLY, CDR2 FYNNEI. CDR3 sequence reads: CASSSGTGNTIYF. The DNA of the CDR3 is TGTGCCAGCAGTTCAGGGACAGGAAACACCATATATTTT.

This clone was seen just once. The chain links TRBV5-6 to TRBJ2-1, with 9 bases that match TRBD1. Germline lookup yields CDR1 SGHDT and CDR2 YYEEEE. Unmatched junction bases numbered 3, after V lost 2 bases and J lost 3 bases. There are 15 residues in the CDR3. The CDR3 DNA sequence: TGTGCCAGCAGCTTACAGGGGGCGGGCTACAATGAGCAGTTCTTC. Amino acid sequence: CASSLQGAGYNEQFF. The complete variable domain, with remaining parts taken from reference TRBV5-6 and TRBJ2-1, reads DAGVTQSPTHLIKTRGQQVTLRCSPKSGHDTVSWYQQALGQGPQFIFQYYEEEERQRGNFPDRFSGHQFPNYSSELNVNALLLGDSALYLCASSLQGAGYNEQFFGPGTRLTVL.

The V gene is TRBV7-8, the J gene TRBJ2-2; D may correspond to TRBD1 or TRBD2 (5 bases each). CDR3 length equals 16 residues. With 5 bases removed from V and 1 base from J, the gap between germline ends came to 14 bases. Germline CDR1 and CDR2: SGHVS and FQNEAQ. CDR3 in DNA: TGTGCCAGCAGCCGCCGGGACGTCTTGAACACCGGGGAGCTGTTTTTT. Its protein is CASSRRDVLNTGELFF.

The V gene is TRBV7-2, the J gene TRBJ1-4; 7 nucleotides agree with TRBD1. The germline V gene has CDR1 SGHTA and CDR2 FQGNSA. V dropped 4 bases and J dropped 14; count of bases not matched to a gene: 10. This CDR3 contains 13 residues. The chain's CDR3 is CASSSTNRGVLFF. For the CDR3, the DNA is TGTGCCAGCAGCTCCACTAACAGGGGTGTGCTGTTTTTT.

V is TRBV23-1 and J is TRBJ2-7; D possibly corresponds to TRBD1 (5 bases). TRBV23-1 is recorded as an ORF, its role being uncertain. The V gene lost 0 bases and the J gene lost 2 bases, with 8 bases spanning the gap. The CDR3 has 14 residues. The CDR3: CASSQSRQPYEQYF. As DNA, the CDR3 is TGCGCCAGCAGTCAATCGAGACAGCCCTACGAGCAGTACTTC.

The chain is built from TRBV6-6 and TRBJ2-2; D perhaps matches TRBD2 (5 bases). The CDR3 consists of 15 residues. Trimming shortened V by 0 bases and J by 1 base, and 6 bases separated the two germline ends. CDR1 and CDR2 from the germline V gene are MNHNY and SVGAGI (reference sequence). The CDR3 here is CASSYSRENTGELFF. The CDR3 coding sequence is TGTGCCAGCAGTTACTCGAGGGAGAACACCGGGGAGCTGTTTTTT.

This clone was seen a few times. The chain combines TRBV5-5 with TRBJ2-3; 10 nucleotides match TRBD1. CDR3 length equals 16 residues. V shed 5 bases, J shed 2 bases, and the junction held 8 bases outside the gene matches. CDR1 is SGHKS and CDR2 is YYEKEE in the germline V gene (reference sequence). The CDR3 loop is CASRQSGQGNTDTQYF. The CDR3 coding sequence is TGTGCCAGCAGGCAGTCGGGACAGGGGAACACAGATACGCAGTATTTT.

The V gene is TRBV2, the J gene TRBJ2-7, with 10 bases lining up with TRBD2. Trimming at V came to 7 bases and at J to 6 bases, leaving 6 bases not matched to a gene. Per the germline V gene, CDR1 is SNHLY and CDR2 is FYNNEI. The CDR3 spans 13 residues. The CDR3 region has the DNA TGTGCCAGCAAGGCTAGCGGGAGAGGCGAGCAGTACTTC. It specifies CASKASGRGEQYF.

The chain recombines TRBV4-3 with TRBJ2-1; no firm D call. Germline loops: CDR1 LGHNA, CDR2 YSLEER. CDR3 size: 15 residues. V lost 0 bases and J 4 bases, leaving 10 bases between the germline ends. CDR3 region: CASSQDPLIYNEQFF. CDR3 sequence (DNA): TGCGCCAGCAGCCAAGACCCCCTTATATACAATGAGCAGTTCTTC.

This clone occurred a few times. The V gene is TRBV7-2, the J gene TRBJ2-2; the D is unclear. Germline V CDR1 and CDR2: SGHTA, FQGNSA. Between the trimmed V and J ends, which lost 5 bases and 2 bases, there was a span of 12 bases. The length of the CDR3 is 15 residues. This CDR3 reads CASSPRSTNTGELFF. DNA of the CDR3: TGTGCCAGCAGCCCCCGGTCTACCAACACCGGGGAGCTGTTTTTT.

This clone has only a few counts. This chain uses TRBV7-6 with TRBJ2-6; TRBD1 aligns across 12 bases. V lost 6 bases, J lost 2 bases, and 14 bases stayed unmatched. The CDR3 runs 20 residues. Germline V gives CDR1 SGHVS, CDR2 FNYEAQ. The CDR3 region is CASSLRGWGQGATGANVLTF. The CDR3, as DNA: TGTGCCAGCAGTCTAAGAGGATGGGGACAGGGGGCCACTGGGGCCAACGTCCTGACTTTC. Variable domain in full (rest from reference TRBV7-6 and TRBJ2-6): GAGVSQSPRYKVTKRGQDVALRCDPISGHVSLYWYRQALGQGPEFLTYFNYEAQQDKSGLPNDRFSAERPEGSISTLTIQRTEQRDSAMYRCASSLRGWGQGATGANVLTFGAGSRLTVL.

The chain combines TRBV7-7 with TRBJ2-1, with no clear D. V was pared by 1 base and J by 8 bases, with 9 bases between. This CDR3 contains 13 residues. Germline loops: CDR1 SSHAT, CDR2 FNYEAQ (reference sequence). In DNA, the CDR3 is TGTGCCAGCAGCTTAGACGCAGGCGATGAGCAGTTCTTC. Translated, it gives CASSLDAGDEQFF.

The chain links TRBV27 to TRBJ2-6; the D call may be TRBD1 or TRBD2 (5 bases each). V was pared by 4 bases and J by 0 bases, with 16 bases between. CDR1 and CDR2 (germline): MNHEY, SMNVEV (reference sequence). This CDR3 contains 18 residues. Here the CDR3 reads CASSSDRGGSSGANVLTF. The CDR3 DNA sequence: TGTGCCAGCAGTTCAGATCGGGGCGGAAGCTCTGGGGCCAACGTCCTGACTTTC.

The chain's CDR3 is CASSQCPGTDCNQPQHF. The CDR3 coding sequence is TGTGCCAGTAGTCAATGCCCCGGGACAGATTGTAATCAGCCCCAGCATTTT. The rearrangement uses TRBV19 and TRBJ1-5; the match to TRBD1 covers 7 bases. The CDR3 is made up of 17 amino acids. Germline V CDR1 and CDR2: LNHDA, SQIVND (reference sequence). Germline trimming cut 5 bases from V and 4 bases from J; bases unmatched to any gene: 14.

J is TRBJ2-1 and V is TRBV19, with D maybe TRBD2 (6 bases). CDR3 length: 17 amino acids. Per the germline V gene, CDR1 is LNHDA and CDR2 is SQIVND (reference sequence). V lost 6 bases, J lost 0 bases, and 18 bases lay in between. Written as DNA, the CDR3 is TGTGCCAGTAGCCGCGAAACCTACGGGAGCTCCTACAATGAGCAGTTCTTC. Encoded protein: CASSRETYGSSYNEQFF.

The CDR3 DNA follows: TGTGCCAGCAGCTTAACAACTAGCATCGACGAGCAGTACTTC. Translation gives CASSLTTSIDEQYF. The J gene is TRBJ2-7, the V gene TRBV7-3; weak D call: TRBD2 (6 bases). This CDR3 has 14 residues. Germline CDR1 SGHTA, CDR2 FQGTGA. The V end lost 0 bases, the J end lost 5 bases, and 11 bases lay between the germline ends.

This sequence joins TRBV7-9 and TRBJ2-2, with TRBD2 identical over 7 bases. Germline loops: CDR1 SEHNR, CDR2 FQNEAQ (reference sequence). The CDR3 extends over 15 amino acids. With V trimmed by 0 bases and J by 5 bases, 3 bases remained unmatched. In DNA form, the CDR3 reads TGTGCCAGCAGCTTAGCAGCGGGAACAACCGGGGAGCTGTTTTTT. Translating gives CASSLAAGTTGELFF.